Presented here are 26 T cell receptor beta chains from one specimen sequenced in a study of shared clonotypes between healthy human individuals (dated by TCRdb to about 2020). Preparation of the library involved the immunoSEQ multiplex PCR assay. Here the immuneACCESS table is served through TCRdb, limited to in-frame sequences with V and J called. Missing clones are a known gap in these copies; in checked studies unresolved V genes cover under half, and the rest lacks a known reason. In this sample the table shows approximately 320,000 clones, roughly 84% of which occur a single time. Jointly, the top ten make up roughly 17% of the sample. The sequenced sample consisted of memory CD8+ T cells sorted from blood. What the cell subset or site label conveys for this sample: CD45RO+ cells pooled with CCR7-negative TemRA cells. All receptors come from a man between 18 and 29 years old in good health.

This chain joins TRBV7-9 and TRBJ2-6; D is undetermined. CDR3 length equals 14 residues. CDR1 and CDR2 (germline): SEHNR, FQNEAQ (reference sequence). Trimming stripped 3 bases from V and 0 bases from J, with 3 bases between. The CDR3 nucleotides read TGTGCCAGCAGCTTGGACTCTGGGGCCAACGTCCTGACTTTC. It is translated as CASSLDSGANVLTF.

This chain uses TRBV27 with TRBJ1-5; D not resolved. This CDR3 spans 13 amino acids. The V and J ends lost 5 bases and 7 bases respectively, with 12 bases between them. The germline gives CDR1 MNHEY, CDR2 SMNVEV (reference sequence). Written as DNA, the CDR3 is TGTGCCAGCAGTCCAGGAAACGGGCAGCCCCAGCATTTT. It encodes CASSPGNGQPQHF.

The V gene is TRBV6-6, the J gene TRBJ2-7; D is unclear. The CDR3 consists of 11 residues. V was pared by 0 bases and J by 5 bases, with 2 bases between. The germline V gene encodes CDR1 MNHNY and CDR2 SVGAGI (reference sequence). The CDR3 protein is CASSYSDEQYF. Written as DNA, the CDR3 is TGTGCCAGCAGTTACTCGGACGAGCAGTACTTC.

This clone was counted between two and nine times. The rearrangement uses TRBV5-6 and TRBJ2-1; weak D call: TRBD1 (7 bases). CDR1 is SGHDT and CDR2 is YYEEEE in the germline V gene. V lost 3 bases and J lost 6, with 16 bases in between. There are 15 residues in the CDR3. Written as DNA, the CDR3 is TGTGCCAGCAGCTGGACCAACAGGGGAGGCAATGAGCAGTTCTTC. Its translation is CASSWTNRGGNEQFF.

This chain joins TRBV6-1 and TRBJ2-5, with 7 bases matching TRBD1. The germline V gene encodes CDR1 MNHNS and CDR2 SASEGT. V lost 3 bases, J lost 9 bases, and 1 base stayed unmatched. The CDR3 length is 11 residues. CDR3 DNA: TGTGCCAGCAGTGATACAGGGGCCCAGTACTTC. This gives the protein CASSDTGAQYF.

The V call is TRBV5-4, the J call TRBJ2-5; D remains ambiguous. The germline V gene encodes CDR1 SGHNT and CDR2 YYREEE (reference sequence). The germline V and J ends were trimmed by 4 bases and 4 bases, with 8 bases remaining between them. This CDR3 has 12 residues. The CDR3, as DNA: TGTGCCAGCAGCCCATTAGGAGAGACCCAGTACTTC. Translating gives CASSPLGETQYF.

CDR3 coding DNA: TGTGCCAGCAGCTTAGCGTTTAGCGGGGAACAAGAGACCCAGTACTTC. This codes for CASSLAFSGEQETQYF. The gene calls are TRBV7-9 and TRBJ2-5; 8 bases agree with TRBD2. The V segment lost 0 bases and the J segment 2 bases; nucleotides outside the gene matches: 5. The V gene's germline CDR1 is SEHNR and CDR2 FQNEAQ (reference sequence). CDR3 size: 16 residues.

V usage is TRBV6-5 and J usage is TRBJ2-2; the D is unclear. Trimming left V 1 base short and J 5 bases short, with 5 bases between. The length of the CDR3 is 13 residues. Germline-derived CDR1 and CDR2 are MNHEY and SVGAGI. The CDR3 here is CASSYLGTGELFF. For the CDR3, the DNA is TGTGCCAGCAGTTACTTAGGGACCGGGGAGCTGTTTTTT.

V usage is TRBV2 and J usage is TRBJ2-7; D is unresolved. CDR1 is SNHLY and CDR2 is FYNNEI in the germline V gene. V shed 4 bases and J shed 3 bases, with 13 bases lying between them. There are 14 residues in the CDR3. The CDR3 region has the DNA TGTGCCAGCAGTGTTAAACAAGAATACTACGAGCAGTACTTC. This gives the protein CASSVKQEYYEQYF. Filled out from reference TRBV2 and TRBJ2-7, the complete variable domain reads EPEVTQTPSHQVTQMGQEVILRCVPISNHLYFYWYRQILGQKVEFLVSFYNNEISEKSEIFDDQFSVERPDGSNFTLKIRSTKLEDSAMYFCASSVKQEYYEQYFGPGTRLTVT.

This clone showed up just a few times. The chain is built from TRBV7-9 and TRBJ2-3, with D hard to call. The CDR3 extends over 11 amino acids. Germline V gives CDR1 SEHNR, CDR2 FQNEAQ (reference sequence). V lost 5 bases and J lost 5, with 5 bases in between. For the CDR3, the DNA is TGTGCCAGCAGCGCGGTAGATACGCAGTATTTT. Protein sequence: CASSAVDTQYF.

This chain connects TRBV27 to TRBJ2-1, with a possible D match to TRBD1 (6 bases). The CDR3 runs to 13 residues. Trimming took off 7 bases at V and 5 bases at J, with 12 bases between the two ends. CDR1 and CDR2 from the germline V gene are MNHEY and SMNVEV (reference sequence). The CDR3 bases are TGTGCCAGCACCCCGGACAGTCACAATGAGCAGTTCTTC. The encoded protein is CASTPDSHNEQFF.

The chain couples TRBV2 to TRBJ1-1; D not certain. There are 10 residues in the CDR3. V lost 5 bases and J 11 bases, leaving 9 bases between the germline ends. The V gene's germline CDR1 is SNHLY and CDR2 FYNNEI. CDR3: CASSSRMAFF. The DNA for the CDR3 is TGTGCCAGCAGTTCCAGGATGGCTTTCTTT.

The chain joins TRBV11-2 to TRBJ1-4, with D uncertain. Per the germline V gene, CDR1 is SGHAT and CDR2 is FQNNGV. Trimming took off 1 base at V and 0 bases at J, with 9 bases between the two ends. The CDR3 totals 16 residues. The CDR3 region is CASSLVGPSTNEKLFF. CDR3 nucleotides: TGTGCCAGCAGCTTAGTTGGTCCCTCAACTAATGAAAAACTGTTTTTT. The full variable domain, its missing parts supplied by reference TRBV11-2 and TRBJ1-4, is EAGVAQSPRYKIIEKRQSVAFWCNPISGHATLYWYQQILGQGPKLLIQFQNNGVVDDSQLPKDRFSAERLKGVDSTLKIQPAKLEDSAVYLCASSLVGPSTNEKLFFGSGTQLSVL.

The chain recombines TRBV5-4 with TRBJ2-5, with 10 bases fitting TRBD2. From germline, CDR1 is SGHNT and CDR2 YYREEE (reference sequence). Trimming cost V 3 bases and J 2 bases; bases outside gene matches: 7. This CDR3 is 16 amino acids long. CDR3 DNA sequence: TGTGCCAGCAGCTCTACAGCGGGGGGGACACAAGAGACCCAGTACTTC. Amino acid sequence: CASSSTAGGTQETQYF.

Here the CDR3 reads CASSFGYNEQYF. Written as DNA, the CDR3 is TGTGCCAGCAGTTTTGGGTACAACGAGCAGTACTTC. The chain is built from TRBV28 and TRBJ2-7; D ambiguous. CDR1 is MDHEN and CDR2 is SYDVKM in the germline V gene. Between the trimmed V and J ends, which lost 3 bases and 5 bases, there was a span of 8 bases. The CDR3 is made up of 12 amino acids.

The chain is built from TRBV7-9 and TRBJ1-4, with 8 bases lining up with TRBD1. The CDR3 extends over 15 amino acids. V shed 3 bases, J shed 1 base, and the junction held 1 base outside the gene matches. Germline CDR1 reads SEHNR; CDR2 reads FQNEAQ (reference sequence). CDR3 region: CASSLGTGTNEKLFF. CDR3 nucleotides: TGTGCCAGCAGCTTGGGGACAGGAACTAATGAAAAACTGTTTTTT.

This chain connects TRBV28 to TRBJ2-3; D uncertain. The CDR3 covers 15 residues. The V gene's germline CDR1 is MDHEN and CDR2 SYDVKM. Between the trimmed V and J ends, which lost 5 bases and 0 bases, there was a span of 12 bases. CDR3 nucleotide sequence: TGTGCCAGCAGTCCCCCCCCTAGTAGCACAGATACGCAGTATTTT. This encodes CASSPPPSSTDTQYF.

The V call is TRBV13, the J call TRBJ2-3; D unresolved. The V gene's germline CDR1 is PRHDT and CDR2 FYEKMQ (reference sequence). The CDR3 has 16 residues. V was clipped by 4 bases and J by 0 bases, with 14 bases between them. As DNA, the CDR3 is TGTGCCAGCAGCTCGGGTGGCAGTTCTAGCACAGATACGCAGTATTTT. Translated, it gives CASSSGGSSSTDTQYF.

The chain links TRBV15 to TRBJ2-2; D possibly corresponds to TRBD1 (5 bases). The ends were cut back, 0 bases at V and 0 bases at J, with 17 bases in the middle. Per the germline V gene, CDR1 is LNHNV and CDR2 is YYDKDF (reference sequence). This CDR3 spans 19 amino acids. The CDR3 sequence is CATSRDQARGGSNTGELFF. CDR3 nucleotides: TGTGCCACCAGCAGAGATCAGGCTAGGGGCGGATCGAACACCGGGGAGCTGTTTTTT.

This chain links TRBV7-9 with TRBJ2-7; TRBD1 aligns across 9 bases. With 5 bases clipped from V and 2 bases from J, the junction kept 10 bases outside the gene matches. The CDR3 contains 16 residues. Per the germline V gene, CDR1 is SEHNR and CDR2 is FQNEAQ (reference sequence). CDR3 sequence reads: CASSPAPGTGTYEQYF. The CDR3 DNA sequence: TGTGCCAGCAGCCCAGCCCCTGGGACAGGGACCTACGAGCAGTACTTC.

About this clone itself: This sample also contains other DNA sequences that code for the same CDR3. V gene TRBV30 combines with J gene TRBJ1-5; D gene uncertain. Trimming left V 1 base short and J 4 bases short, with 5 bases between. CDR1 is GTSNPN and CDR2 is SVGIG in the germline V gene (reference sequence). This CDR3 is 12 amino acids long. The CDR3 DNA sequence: TGTGCCTGGAGTGAGCCTAATCAGCCCCAGCATTTT. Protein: CAWSEPNQPQHF.

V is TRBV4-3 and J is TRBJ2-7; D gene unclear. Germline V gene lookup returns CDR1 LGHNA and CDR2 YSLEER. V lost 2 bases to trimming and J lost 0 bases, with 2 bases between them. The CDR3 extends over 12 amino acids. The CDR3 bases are TGCGCCAGCAGCCAATTCTCCTACGAGCAGTACTTC. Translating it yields CASSQFSYEQYF.

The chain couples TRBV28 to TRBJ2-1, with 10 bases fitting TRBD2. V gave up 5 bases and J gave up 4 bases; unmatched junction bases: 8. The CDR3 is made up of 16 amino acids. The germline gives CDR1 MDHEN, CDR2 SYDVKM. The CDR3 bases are TGTGCCAGCAGTATCCCACTAGCGGGGACTTACAATGAGCAGTTCTTC. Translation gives CASSIPLAGTYNEQFF.

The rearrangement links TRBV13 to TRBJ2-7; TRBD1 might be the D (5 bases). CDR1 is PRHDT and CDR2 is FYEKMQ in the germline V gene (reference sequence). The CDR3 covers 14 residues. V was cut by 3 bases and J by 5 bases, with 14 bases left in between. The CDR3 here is CASSLEGERDEQYF. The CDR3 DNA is TGTGCCAGCAGCTTGGAAGGGGAAAGGGACGAGCAGTACTTC.

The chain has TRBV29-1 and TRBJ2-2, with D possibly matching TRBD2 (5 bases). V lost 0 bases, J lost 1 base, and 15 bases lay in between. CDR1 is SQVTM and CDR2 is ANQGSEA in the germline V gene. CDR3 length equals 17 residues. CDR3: CSVEDLGTGRNTGELFF. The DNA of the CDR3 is TGCAGCGTTGAAGATCTTGGTACGGGGAGGAACACCGGGGAGCTGTTTTTT.

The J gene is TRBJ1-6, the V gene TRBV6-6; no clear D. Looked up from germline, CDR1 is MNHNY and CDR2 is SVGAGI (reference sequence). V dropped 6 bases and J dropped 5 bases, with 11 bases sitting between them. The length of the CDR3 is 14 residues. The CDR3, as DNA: TGTGCCAGCAGCCCAGCCGGGAATAATTCACCCCTCCACTTT. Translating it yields CASSPAGNNSPLHF.